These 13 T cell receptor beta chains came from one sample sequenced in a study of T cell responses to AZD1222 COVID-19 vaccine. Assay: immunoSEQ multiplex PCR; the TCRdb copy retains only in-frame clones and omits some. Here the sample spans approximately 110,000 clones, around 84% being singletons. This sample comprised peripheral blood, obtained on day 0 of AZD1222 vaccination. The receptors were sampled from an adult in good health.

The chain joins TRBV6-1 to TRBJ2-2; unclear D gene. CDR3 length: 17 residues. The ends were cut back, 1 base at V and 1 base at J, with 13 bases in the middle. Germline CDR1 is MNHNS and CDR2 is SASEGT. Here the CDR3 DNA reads TGTGCCAGCAGTGAAGTTGGGCCCTGGCAGAACACCGGGGAGCTGTTTTTT. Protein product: CASSEVGPWQNTGELFF.

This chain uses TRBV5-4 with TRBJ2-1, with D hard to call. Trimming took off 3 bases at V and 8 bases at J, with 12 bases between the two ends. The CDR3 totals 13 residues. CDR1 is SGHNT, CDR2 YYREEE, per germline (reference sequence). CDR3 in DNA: TGTGCCAGCAGCTCGACCGGGCATCATGAGCAGTTCTTC. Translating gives CASSSTGHHEQFF.

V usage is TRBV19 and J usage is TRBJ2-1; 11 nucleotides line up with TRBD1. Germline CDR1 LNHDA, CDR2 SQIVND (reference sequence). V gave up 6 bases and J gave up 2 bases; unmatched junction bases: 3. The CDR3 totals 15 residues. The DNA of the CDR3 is TGTGCCAGTAGCCCGGGACAGGGGGCCTACAATGAGCAGTTCTTC. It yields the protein CASSPGQGAYNEQFF.

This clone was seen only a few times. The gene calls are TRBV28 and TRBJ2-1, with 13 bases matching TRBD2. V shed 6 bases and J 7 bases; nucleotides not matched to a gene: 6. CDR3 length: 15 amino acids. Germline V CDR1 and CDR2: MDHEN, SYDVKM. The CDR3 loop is CASRPRTSGRNEQFF. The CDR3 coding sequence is TGTGCCAGCAGACCCCGGACTAGCGGGAGAAATGAGCAGTTCTTC.

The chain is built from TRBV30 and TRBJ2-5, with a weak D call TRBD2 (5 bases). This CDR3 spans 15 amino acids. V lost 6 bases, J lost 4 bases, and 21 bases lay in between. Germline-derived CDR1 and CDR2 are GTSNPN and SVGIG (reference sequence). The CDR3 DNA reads TGTGCCTGCCAACCTTTGAGGGCGCAATCAGAGACCCAGTACTTC. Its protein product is CACQPLRAQSETQYF.

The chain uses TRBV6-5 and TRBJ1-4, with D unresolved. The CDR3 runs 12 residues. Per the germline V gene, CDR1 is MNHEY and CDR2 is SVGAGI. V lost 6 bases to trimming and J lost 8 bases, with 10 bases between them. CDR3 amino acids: CASSPMKEKLFF. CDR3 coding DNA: TGTGCCAGCAGCCCGATGAAGGAAAAACTGTTTTTT.

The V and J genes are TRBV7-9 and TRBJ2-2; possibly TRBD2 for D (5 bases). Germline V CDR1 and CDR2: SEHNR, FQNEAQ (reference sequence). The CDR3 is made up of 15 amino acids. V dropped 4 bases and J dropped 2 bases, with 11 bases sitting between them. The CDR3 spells CASSSGNRNTGELFF. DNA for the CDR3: TGTGCCAGCAGCTCCGGGAACCGTAACACCGGGGAGCTGTTTTTT.

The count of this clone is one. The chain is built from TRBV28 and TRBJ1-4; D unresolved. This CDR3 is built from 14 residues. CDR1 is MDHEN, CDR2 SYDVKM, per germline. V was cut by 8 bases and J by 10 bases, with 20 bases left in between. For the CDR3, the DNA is TGTGCCAGCCAGGAGCAGGTACAAGGCGTAAAACTGTTTTTT. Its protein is CASQEQVQGVKLFF.

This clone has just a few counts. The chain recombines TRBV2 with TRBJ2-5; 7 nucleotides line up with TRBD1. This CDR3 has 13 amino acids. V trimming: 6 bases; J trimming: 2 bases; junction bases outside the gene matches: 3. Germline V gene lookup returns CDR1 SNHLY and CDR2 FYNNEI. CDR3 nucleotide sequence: TGTGCCAGCAGCCGGGGACAGCAAGAGACCCAGTACTTC. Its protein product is CASSRGQQETQYF.

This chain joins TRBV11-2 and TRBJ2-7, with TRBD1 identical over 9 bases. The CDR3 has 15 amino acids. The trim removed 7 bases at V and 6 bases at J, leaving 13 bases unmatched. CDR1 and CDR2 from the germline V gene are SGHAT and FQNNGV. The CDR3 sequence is CASTKQGATTSEQYF. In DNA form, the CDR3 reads TGTGCCAGCACCAAACAGGGGGCTACAACCTCCGAGCAGTACTTC. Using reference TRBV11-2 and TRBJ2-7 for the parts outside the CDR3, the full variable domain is EAGVAQSPRYKIIEKRQSVAFWCNPISGHATLYWYQQILGQGPKLLIQFQNNGVVDDSQLPKDRFSAERLKGVDSTLKIQPAKLEDSAVYLCASTKQGATTSEQYFGPGTRLTVT.

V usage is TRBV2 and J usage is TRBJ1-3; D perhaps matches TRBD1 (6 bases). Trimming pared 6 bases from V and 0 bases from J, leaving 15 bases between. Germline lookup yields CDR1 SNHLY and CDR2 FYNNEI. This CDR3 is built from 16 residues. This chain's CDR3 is CASRSTGTLSGNTIYF. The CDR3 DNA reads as TGTGCCAGCAGGTCCACAGGGACCCTCTCTGGAAACACCATATATTTT.

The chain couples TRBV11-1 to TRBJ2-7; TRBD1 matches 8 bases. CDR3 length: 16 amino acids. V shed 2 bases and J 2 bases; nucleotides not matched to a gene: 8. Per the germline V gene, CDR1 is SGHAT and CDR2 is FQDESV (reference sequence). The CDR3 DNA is TGTGCCAGCAGCTTAACTCGGACAGGGCCGCCCTACGAGCAGTACTTC. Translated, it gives CASSLTRTGPPYEQYF. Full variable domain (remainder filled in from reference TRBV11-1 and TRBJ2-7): EAEVAQSPRYKITEKSQAVAFWCDPISGHATLYWYRQILGQGPELLVQFQDESVVDDSQLPKDRFSAERLKGVDSTLKIQPAELGDSAMYLCASSLTRTGPPYEQYFGPGTRLTVT.

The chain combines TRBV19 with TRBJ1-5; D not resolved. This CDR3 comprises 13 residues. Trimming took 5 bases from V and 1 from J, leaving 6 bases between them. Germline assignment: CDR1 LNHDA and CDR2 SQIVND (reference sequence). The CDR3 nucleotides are TGTGCCAGTAGTCTGGGGAGCAATCAGCCCCAGCATTTT. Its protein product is CASSLGSNQPQHF.